The 5 T cell receptor beta chains below come from one sample, sequenced in a study of response to subunit inactivated influenza vaccine. MiXCR, run by TCRdb on the RT-PCR reads, gives a single entry per CDR3 protein. The table has over 150,000 distinct CDR3 sequences, 14% seen once; the top ten hold about a quarter. The material was CD8+ T cells sorted from PBMCs, obtained 5 to 6 days after vaccination. The receptors here all came from a man aged 50 to 60 who received an inactivated influenza vaccine.

This clonotype was seen a handful of times. The rearrangement joins TRBV11-1 to TRBJ2-1, with 7 bases that match TRBD2. The junction had 8 bases not matched to a gene; V was cut back by 0 bases and J by 0 bases. This CDR3 region has 18 residues. Looked up from germline, CDR1 is SGHAT and CDR2 is FQDESV (reference sequence). The CDR3 DNA follows: TGTGCCAGCAGCTTAGCGGGAGGGTCGTTTGGCTCCTACAATGAGCAGTTCTTC. This sequence encodes CASSLAGGSFGSYNEQFF.

This clonotype was recorded at least ten times. The J gene is TRBJ2-1, the V gene TRBV11-2; D may be TRBD2 (5 bases). V lost 0 bases and J lost 3, with 9 bases in between. Germline assignment: CDR1 SGHAT and CDR2 FQNNGV. The CDR3 totals 15 residues. CDR3 amino acids: CASSLDSSGYNEQFF. In DNA form, the CDR3 reads TGTGCCAGCAGCTTAGATTCCAGCGGCTACAATGAGCAGTTCTTC.

This clonotype was counted a few times. The chain carries TRBV15 and TRBJ2-1; D possibly corresponds to TRBD2 (6 bases). CDR1 and CDR2 (germline): LNHNV, YYDKDF (reference sequence). V lost 0 bases, J lost 3 bases, and 15 bases lay in between. This CDR3 comprises 17 residues. CDR3: CATSRDAGGLGYNEQFF. The CDR3 nucleotides are TGTGCCACCAGCAGAGATGCCGGGGGTTTGGGCTACAATGAGCAGTTCTTC.

In its sample, this clonotype was seen a few times. The rearrangement links TRBV7-9 to TRBJ2-7; D ambiguous. V shed 4 bases and J shed 4 bases, with 14 bases lying between them. The germline V gene encodes CDR1 SEHNR and CDR2 FQNEAQ (reference sequence). The CDR3 is 14 amino acids. CDR3: CASSSPPKGYEQYF. In DNA form, the CDR3 reads TGTGCCAGCAGCTCCCCCCCCAAAGGTTACGAGCAGTACTTC.

There are many counts of this clonotype. The V and J genes are TRBV7-2 and TRBJ1-2, with D possibly matching TRBD1 (6 bases). This CDR3 has 14 residues. V lost 5 bases and J lost 4, with 14 bases in between. Germline V gives CDR1 SGHTA, CDR2 FQGNSA. CDR3 in DNA: TGTGCCAGCAGCGCCCGGGACACTCTCTATGGCTACACCTTC. It specifies CASSARDTLYGYTF.